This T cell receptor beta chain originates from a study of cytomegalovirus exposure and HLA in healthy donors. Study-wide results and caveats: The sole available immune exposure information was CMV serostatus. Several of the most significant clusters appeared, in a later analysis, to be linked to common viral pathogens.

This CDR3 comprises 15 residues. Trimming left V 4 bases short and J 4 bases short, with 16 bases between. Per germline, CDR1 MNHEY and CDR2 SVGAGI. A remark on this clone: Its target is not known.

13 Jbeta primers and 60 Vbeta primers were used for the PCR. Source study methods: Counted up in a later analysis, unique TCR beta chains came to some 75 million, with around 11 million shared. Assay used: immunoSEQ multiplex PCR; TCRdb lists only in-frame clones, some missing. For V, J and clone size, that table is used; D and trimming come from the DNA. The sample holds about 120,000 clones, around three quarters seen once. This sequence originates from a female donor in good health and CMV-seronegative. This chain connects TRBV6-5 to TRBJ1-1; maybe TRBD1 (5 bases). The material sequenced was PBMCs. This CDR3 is CASSSPEGRATEAFF. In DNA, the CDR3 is TGTGCCAGCAGTTCCCCAGAAGGCAGGGCCACTGAAGCTTTCTTT.